The clone carrying this T cell receptor beta chain was observed a single time. Its antigen is unknown. The primer mix had 60 Vbeta and 13 Jbeta primers. The method was immunoSEQ multiplex PCR; TCRdb's version includes in-frame clones alone and lacks a portion of them. The sample lists about 83,000 clones, about 69% occurring once. The sample originates from a study of cytomegalovirus exposure and HLA in healthy donors. Study-wide results and limits: In vitro assays verified that three CMV-associated chains recognized CMV antigens specifically. A later look showed TCR association rates differing by HLA locus, highest for DRB1 and lowest for HLA-C. Associated with cytomegalovirus, according to the listing, were around 160 TCR beta chains. Most CMV-associated TCR beta chains were later found to appear HLA-restricted.

The CDR3 runs to 15 residues. The V gene lost 1 base and the J gene lost 11 bases, with 15 bases spanning the gap. The germline CDR1 and CDR2 sequences are SEHNR and FQNEAQ (reference sequence). V gene TRBV7-9 combines with J gene TRBJ1-6; D remains ambiguous. The clonotype comes from a man aged 60-69 years in good health and CMV-seronegative. Sequences were obtained from PBMCs. The CDR3 DNA is TGTGCCAGCAGCTTAGGAGCGGGGATAGTTACACCCCTCCACTTT. Protein sequence: CASSLGAGIVTPLHF.